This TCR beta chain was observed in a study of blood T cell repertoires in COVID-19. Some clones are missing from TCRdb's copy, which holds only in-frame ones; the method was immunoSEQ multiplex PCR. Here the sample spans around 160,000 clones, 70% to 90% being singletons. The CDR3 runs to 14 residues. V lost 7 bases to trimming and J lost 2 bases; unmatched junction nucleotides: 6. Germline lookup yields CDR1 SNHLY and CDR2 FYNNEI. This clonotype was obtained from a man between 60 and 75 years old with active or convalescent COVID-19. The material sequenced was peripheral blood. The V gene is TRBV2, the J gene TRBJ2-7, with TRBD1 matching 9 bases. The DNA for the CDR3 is TGTGCCAGCAACGCAAACAGGGGGCCCTACGAGCAGTACTTC. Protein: CASNANRGPYEQYF.